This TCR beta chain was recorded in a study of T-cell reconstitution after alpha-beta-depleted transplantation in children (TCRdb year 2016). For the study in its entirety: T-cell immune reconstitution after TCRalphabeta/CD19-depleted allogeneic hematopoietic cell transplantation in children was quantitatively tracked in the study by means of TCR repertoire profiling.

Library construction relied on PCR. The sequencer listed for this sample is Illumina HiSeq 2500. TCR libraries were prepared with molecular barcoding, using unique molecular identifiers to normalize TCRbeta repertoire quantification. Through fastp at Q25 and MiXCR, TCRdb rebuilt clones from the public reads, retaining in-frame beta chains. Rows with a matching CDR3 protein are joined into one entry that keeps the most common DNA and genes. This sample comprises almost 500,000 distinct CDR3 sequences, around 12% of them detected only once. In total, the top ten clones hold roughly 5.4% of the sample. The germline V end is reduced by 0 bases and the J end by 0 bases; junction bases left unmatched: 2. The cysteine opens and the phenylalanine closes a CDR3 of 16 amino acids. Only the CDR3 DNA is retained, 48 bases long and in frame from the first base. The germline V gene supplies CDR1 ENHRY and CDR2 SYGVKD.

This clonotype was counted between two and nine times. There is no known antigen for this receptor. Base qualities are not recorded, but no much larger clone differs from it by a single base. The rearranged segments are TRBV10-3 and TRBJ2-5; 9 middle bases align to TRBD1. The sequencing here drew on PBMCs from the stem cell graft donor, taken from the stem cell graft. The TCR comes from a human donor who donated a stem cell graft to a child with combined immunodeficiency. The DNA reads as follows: TGTGCCATCAGTGAGTCTCGGACAGGGGACCAAGAGACCCAGTACTTC. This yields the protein CAISESRTGDQETQYF.